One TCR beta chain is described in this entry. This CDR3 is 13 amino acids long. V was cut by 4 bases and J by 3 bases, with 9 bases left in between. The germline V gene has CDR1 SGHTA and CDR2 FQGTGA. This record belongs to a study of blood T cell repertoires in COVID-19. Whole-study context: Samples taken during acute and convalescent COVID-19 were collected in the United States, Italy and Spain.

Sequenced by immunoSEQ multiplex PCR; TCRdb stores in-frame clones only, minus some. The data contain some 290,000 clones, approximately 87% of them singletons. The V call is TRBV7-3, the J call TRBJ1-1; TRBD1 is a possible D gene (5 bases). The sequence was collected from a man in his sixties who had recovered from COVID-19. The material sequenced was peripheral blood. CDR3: CASSSDKHTEAFF. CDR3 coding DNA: TGTGCCAGCAGCTCGGACAAACACACTGAAGCTTTCTTT.